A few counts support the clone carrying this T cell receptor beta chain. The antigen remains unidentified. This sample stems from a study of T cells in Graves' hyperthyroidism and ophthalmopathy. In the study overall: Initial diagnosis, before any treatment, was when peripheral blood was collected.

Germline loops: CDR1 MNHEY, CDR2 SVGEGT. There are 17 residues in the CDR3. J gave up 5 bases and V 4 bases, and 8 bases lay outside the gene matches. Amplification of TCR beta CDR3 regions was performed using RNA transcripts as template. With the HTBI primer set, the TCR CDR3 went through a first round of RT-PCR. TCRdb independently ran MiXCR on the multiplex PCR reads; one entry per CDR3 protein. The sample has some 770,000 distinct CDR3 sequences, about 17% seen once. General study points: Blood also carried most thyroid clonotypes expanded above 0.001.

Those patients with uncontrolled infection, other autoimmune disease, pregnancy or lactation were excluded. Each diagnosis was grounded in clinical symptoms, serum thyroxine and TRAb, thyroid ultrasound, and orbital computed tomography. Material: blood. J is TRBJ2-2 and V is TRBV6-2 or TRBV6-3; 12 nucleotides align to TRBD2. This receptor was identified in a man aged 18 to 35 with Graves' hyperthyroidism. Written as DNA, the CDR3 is TGTGCCAGCAGTTGGTCCCTAGCGGGAGGGACGACCGGGGAGCTGTTTTTT. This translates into CASSWSLAGGTTGELFF.